This TCR beta chain is drawn from a study of regulatory T cells in long-lasting Graves disease. About the study: Recently diagnosed Graves' patients had received antithyroid drugs for under 3 months. General study points: Clonotypes that were public and shared totalled 2,500 to 3,000 in persistent patients versus approximately 970 in new patients.

Trimming cost V 3 bases and J 0 bases, with 6 bases left between them. This CDR3 has 13 residues. Germline V lookup: CDR1 SNHLY, CDR2 FYNNEI. The time point here: newly diagnosed GD, antithyroid drugs for less than 3 months. Construction of the TCR library relied on RNA isolated from PBMCs. Arm-PCR with iRepertoire HTBI primers amplified the CDR3 regions for these TCR beta libraries. Each CDR3 protein gets one entry after TCRdb re-called the multiplex PCR reads with MiXCR. The sample has roughly 220,000 distinct CDR3 sequences; about a sixth are singletons. This clonotype has a count of ten or more. What it recognizes is unknown.

The gene calls are TRBV2 and TRBJ2-7; no firm D call. The sequences come from peripheral blood mononuclear cells (PBMCs), collected at new diagnosis, from a patient treated with antithyroid drugs. The receptor's source is a female donor with Graves disease. In DNA, the CDR3 is TGTGCCAGCAGTGAGCCGGCCTCCTACGAGCAGTACTTC. Translated, it gives CASSEPASYEQYF.